Each of the 30 T cell receptor beta chains below was sequenced from the same sample in a study of radiation and T cells in renal cell carcinoma. Some clones are missing from TCRdb's copy, which holds only in-frame ones; the method was immunoSEQ multiplex PCR. The data hold roughly 100,000 clones, with approximately 86% observed a single time. The time point is: baseline pretreatment blood. Treatment of the sample: 15 Gy SBRT to primary tumor, nephrectomy 4 weeks later. The sample consisted of blood, taken from a patient whose treatment included radiotherapy and nephrectomy. These receptors were obtained from a man in his fifties with renal cell carcinoma.

V is TRBV2 and J is TRBJ1-6; D is ambiguous. The CDR3 contains 15 residues. In germline, CDR1 is SNHLY, CDR2 FYNNEI. Trimming shortened V by 7 bases and J by 5 bases, and 15 bases separated the two germline ends. The CDR3 region is CASMRRTANNSPLHF. CDR3 DNA sequence: TGTGCCAGCATGAGGAGAACAGCCAATAATTCACCCCTCCACTTT.

The chain couples TRBV5-1 to TRBJ1-1; 7 nucleotides line up with TRBD1. V gave up 0 bases and J gave up 5 bases; unmatched junction bases: 4. Germline V gene sequence: CDR1 SGHRS, CDR2 YFSETQ. This CDR3 has 14 amino acids. This CDR3 reads CASSLERGLTEAFF. The CDR3 DNA follows: TGCGCCAGCAGCTTGGAAAGGGGGCTGACTGAAGCTTTCTTT.

The chain carries TRBV7-3 and TRBJ2-7; D gene ambiguous. The CDR3 loop spans 15 amino acids. Germline assignment: CDR1 SGHTA and CDR2 FQGTGA. Trimming took 1 base from V and 8 from J, leaving 18 bases between them. This CDR3 is CASSLIGTQTGQQYF. As DNA, the CDR3 is TGTGCCAGCAGCTTAATTGGCACCCAAACTGGGCAGCAGTACTTC.

The chain uses TRBV5-1 and TRBJ1-4; 10 nucleotides line up with TRBD1. Trimming removed 0 bases from V and 6 bases from J; junction bases left unmatched: 5. Germline lookup yields CDR1 SGHRS and CDR2 YFSETQ. The CDR3 has 16 amino acids. The CDR3, as DNA: TGCGCCAGCAGCTTGGGAGGACAGGGGGAATATGAAAAACTGTTTTTT. This translates into CASSLGGQGEYEKLFF.

The chain has TRBV7-6 and TRBJ2-2; D is unresolved. The germline CDR1 and CDR2 sequences are SGHVS and FNYEAQ. This CDR3 region has 11 residues. V was trimmed by 5 bases and J by 6 bases, leaving 4 bases between them. Here the CDR3 reads CASSAPGELFF. As DNA, the CDR3 is TGTGCCAGCAGCGCCCCCGGGGAGCTGTTTTTT.

The genes are TRBV28 and TRBJ1-2; D is undetermined. Germline V CDR1 and CDR2: MDHEN, SYDVKM. The CDR3 covers 15 residues. Trimming took 6 bases from V and 2 from J, leaving 16 bases between them. The CDR3: CASSLVRDQNYGYTF. The CDR3 region has the DNA TGTGCCAGCAGCCTGGTGAGGGATCAGAACTATGGCTACACCTTC.

The chain combines TRBV6-5 with TRBJ2-3; D is unresolved. The CDR3 covers 14 residues. V was pared by 2 bases and J by 6 bases, with 12 bases between. The germline CDR1 and CDR2 sequences are MNHEY and SVGAGI. Written as DNA, the CDR3 is TGTGCCAGCAGTTACGGTCTGCGGCCGGATACGCAGTATTTT. This translates into CASSYGLRPDTQYF.

V is TRBV6-5 and J is TRBJ1-1; no definite D call. CDR1 and CDR2 from the germline V gene are MNHEY and SVGAGI. V gave up 7 bases and J gave up 4 bases, with 19 bases separating them. The CDR3 is made up of 15 amino acids. CDR3 DNA: TGTGCCAGCACAAACGCATGGGCAGGCCTCACTGAAGCTTTCTTT. Translated: CASTNAWAGLTEAFF.

The chain uses TRBV6-5 and TRBJ2-1; TRBD2 aligns across 16 bases. Germline CDR1 reads MNHEY; CDR2 reads SVGAGI. This CDR3 comprises 15 residues. V lost 5 bases to trimming and J lost 9 bases; unmatched junction nucleotides: 4. CDR3 bases: TGTGCCAGCAGTGGGACTAGCGGGGGGGGTCGTGAGCAGTTCTTC. Residues: CASSGTSGGGREQFF.

This rearrangement joins TRBV18 to TRBJ1-3; TRBD1 might be the D (5 bases). Germline lookup yields CDR1 KGHSH and CDR2 LQKENI. The CDR3 covers 15 residues. V was cut by 3 bases and J by 2 bases, with 11 bases left in between. CDR3 sequence reads: CASSPGREAGNTIYF. DNA for the CDR3: TGTGCCAGCTCACCGGGCAGGGAGGCTGGAAACACCATATATTTT. Full variable domain (outside the CDR3, taken from reference TRBV18 and TRBJ1-3): NAGVMQNPRHLVRRRGQEARLRCSPMKGHSHVYWYRQLPEEGLKFMVYLQKENIIDESGMPKERFSAEFPKEGPSILRIQQVVRGDSAAYFCASSPGREAGNTIYFGEGSWLTVV.

This chain joins TRBV5-4 and TRBJ2-1; TRBD2 matches 7 bases. Germline values: CDR1 SGHNT, CDR2 YYREEE (reference sequence). V was clipped by 7 bases and J by 7 bases; unmatched bases: 11. This CDR3 region has 14 residues. In nucleotides, the CDR3 is TGTGCCAGCTCCGAGGGAGGGCCTTTTAATGAGCAGTTCTTC. This encodes CASSEGGPFNEQFF.

The genes are TRBV6-1 and TRBJ1-1, with TRBD1 matching over 7 bases. The germline V gene has CDR1 MNHNS and CDR2 SASEGT. The V gene end was trimmed by 5 bases and the J gene end by 5 bases; junction bases not matched to a gene: 5. The CDR3 spans 13 residues. CDR3 amino acids: CASSTGVGTEAFF. Written as DNA, the CDR3 is TGTGCCAGCAGTACAGGGGTCGGGACTGAAGCTTTCTTT.

J is TRBJ1-1 and V is TRBV6-1; D not resolved. Germline V gene lookup returns CDR1 MNHNS and CDR2 SASEGT. CDR3 length: 10 amino acids. V lost 6 bases, J lost 1 base, and 0 bases lay in between. This CDR3 is CASRNTEAFF. DNA of the CDR3: TGTGCCAGCAGGAACACTGAAGCTTTCTTT.

The CDR3 DNA follows: TGTGCCAGCAGTTACTCGGACAGCTCCTACGAGCAGTACTTC. Translated: CASSYSDSSYEQYF. This chain joins TRBV6-6 and TRBJ2-7, with D possibly TRBD1 on 6 matching bases. Trimming took 0 bases from V and 0 from J, leaving 6 bases between them. The CDR3 is 14 residues long. The germline CDR1 and CDR2 sequences are MNHNY and SVGAGI (reference sequence).

The V gene is TRBV2, the J gene TRBJ1-1, with unresolved D. Trimming cost V 8 bases and J 6 bases, with 13 bases left between them. The germline CDR1 and CDR2 sequences are SNHLY and FYNNEI. The CDR3 spans 12 residues. CDR3 coding DNA: TGTGCCAGCCGGGCCGAGTCGGCTGAAGCTTTCTTT. As protein: CASRAESAEAFF.

In its sample, this clone was seen a few times. This rearrangement joins TRBV30 to TRBJ1-1, with a possible D match to TRBD1 (6 bases). The V end lost 3 bases, the J end lost 0 bases, and 8 bases lay between the germline ends. The CDR3 loop spans 13 amino acids. Germline values: CDR1 GTSNPN, CDR2 SVGIG (reference sequence). The CDR3 DNA reads TGTGCCTGGAGGGGACAAGTGAACACTGAAGCTTTCTTT. This encodes CAWRGQVNTEAFF.

The rearrangement links TRBV19 to TRBJ2-3; D call uncertain. Germline-derived CDR1 and CDR2 are LNHDA and SQIVND (reference sequence). V lost 2 bases and J lost 2, with 8 bases in between. The CDR3 is 14 amino acids. CDR3 sequence (DNA): TGTGCCAGTAGTATACCCAGTATCACAGATACGCAGTATTTT. This translates into CASSIPSITDTQYF.

The V and J genes are TRBV6-1 and TRBJ2-3; the match to TRBD2 covers 8 bases. Germline CDR1 MNHNS, CDR2 SASEGT. The CDR3 runs 13 residues. The junction had 5 bases not matched to a gene; V was cut back by 11 bases and J by 1 base. CDR3: CAGGGRGTDTQYF. For the CDR3, the DNA is TGTGCCGGCGGGGGGCGGGGCACAGATACGCAGTATTTT.

V usage is TRBV29-1 and J usage is TRBJ1-2; TRBD1 is a possible D gene (5 bases). The V end was cut by 5 bases, the J end by 1 base, with 11 bases between. Per the germline V gene, CDR1 is SQVTM and CDR2 is ANQGSEA. The CDR3 length is 13 residues. DNA of the CDR3: TGCAGCGTTCATAAAGGGGATAACTATGGCTACACCTTC. This sequence encodes CSVHKGDNYGYTF.

This chain links TRBV6-5 with TRBJ2-3; the D call may be TRBD1 or TRBD2 (5 bases each). The CDR3 consists of 13 residues. Trimming left V 6 bases short and J 5 bases short, with 12 bases between. CDR1 is MNHEY, CDR2 SVGAGI, per germline. CDR3 DNA: TGTGCCAGCAGCCGGGACGGCGGAGATACGCAGTATTTT. It yields the protein CASSRDGGDTQYF.

The DNA for the CDR3 is TGTGCCAGCAGTTCTAGGGACAGGGGTTGGGAAAAACTGTTTTTT. It specifies CASSSRDRGWEKLFF. The V gene is TRBV6-5, the J gene TRBJ1-4; TRBD1 aligns across 10 bases. The V gene's germline CDR1 is MNHEY and CDR2 SVGAGI. CDR3 length equals 15 residues. V trimming: 4 bases; J trimming: 8 bases; junction bases outside the gene matches: 7.

This clone was observed a few times. The chain couples TRBV5-4 to TRBJ2-1, with TRBD1 identical over 8 bases. Per germline, CDR1 SGHNT and CDR2 YYREEE (reference sequence). The CDR3 totals 13 residues. V lost 4 bases, J lost 6 bases, and 3 bases stayed unmatched. The CDR3 sequence is CASSRQGANEQFF. The CDR3 DNA follows: TGTGCCAGCAGCAGGCAGGGGGCCAATGAGCAGTTCTTC.

The J gene is TRBJ1-1, the V gene TRBV21-1; TRBD1, as called in the table, went unchecked against the DNA. TRBV21-1 is assigned pseudogene status. The CDR3 consists of 18 residues. The CDR3 DNA reads TGTGCCAGCAGCAAAGGTCGACCAGGGGTCTACATGAACACTGAAGCTTTCTTT. It yields the protein CASSKGRPGVYMNTEAFF.

This chain joins TRBV6-5 and TRBJ2-2, with D hard to call. The CDR3 has 14 residues. Trimming stripped 5 bases from V and 3 bases from J, with 10 bases between. Germline CDR1 is MNHEY and CDR2 is SVGAGI. The CDR3 region is CASSHDTYTGELFF. In DNA form, the CDR3 reads TGTGCCAGCAGTCACGACACTTACACCGGGGAGCTGTTTTTT.

In this sample, this clone turned up once. The J gene is TRBJ2-2, the V gene TRBV2; D could derive from TRBD1 or TRBD2 (5 bases each). The CDR3 consists of 15 residues. V gave up 6 bases and J gave up 4 bases, with 15 bases separating them. Germline V lookup: CDR1 SNHLY, CDR2 FYNNEI. CDR3 bases: TGTGCCAGCAGACGGGACGGGCCCTTCACCGGGGAGCTGTTTTTT. It is translated as CASRRDGPFTGELFF.

J is TRBJ2-6 and V is TRBV6-1; TRBD1 is a possible D gene (6 bases). Per the germline V gene, CDR1 is MNHNS and CDR2 is SASEGT. V lost 6 bases and J lost 2, with 17 bases in between. The CDR3 has 17 residues. The CDR3 region is CASSETDRWAGANVLTF. For the CDR3, the DNA is TGTGCCAGCAGCGAAACTGACAGGTGGGCTGGGGCCAACGTCCTGACTTTC.

This chain connects TRBV27 to TRBJ1-5; 7 nucleotides line up with TRBD1. The trim removed 6 bases at V and 2 bases at J, leaving 4 bases unmatched. Germline assignment: CDR1 MNHEY and CDR2 SMNVEV (reference sequence). The CDR3 is made up of 14 amino acids. CDR3 DNA: TGTGCCAGCAGGCAGGGGGTTCGCAATCAGCCCCAGCATTTT. Its translation is CASRQGVRNQPQHF.

J is TRBJ1-4 and V is TRBV4-3; 7 bases agree with TRBD1. Germline CDR1 and CDR2: LGHNA and YSLEER. The CDR3 totals 15 residues. Germline trimming cut 3 bases from V and 4 bases from J; bases unmatched to any gene: 5. In nucleotides, the CDR3 is TGCGCCAGCAGCCAGGAGGACAGGATTAATGAAAAACTGTTTTTT. This sequence encodes CASSQEDRINEKLFF.

This clone came up a few times. V usage is TRBV15 and J usage is TRBJ2-5; D may be TRBD1 or TRBD2 (5 bases each). Looked up from germline, CDR1 is LNHNV and CDR2 is YYDKDF (reference sequence). The CDR3 totals 14 residues. Trimming cost V 2 bases and J 4 bases, with 11 bases left between them. The DNA of the CDR3 is TGTGCCACCAGCAGATCCCGGGGACGAGAGACCCAGTACTTC. This translates into CATSRSRGRETQYF.

V and J are TRBV11-2 and TRBJ2-2, with 8 positions matching TRBD2. The CDR3 sequence is 14 residues long. Unmatched junction bases numbered 5, after V lost 5 bases and J lost 6 bases. CDR1 is SGHAT, CDR2 FQNNGV, per germline. The chain's CDR3 is CASSGLLAAGELFF. The CDR3 coding sequence is TGTGCCAGCAGCGGTTTACTAGCGGCCGGGGAGCTGTTTTTT.